Detailed here is one T cell receptor beta chain. This record belongs to a study of radiotherapy plus CTLA-4 blockade in lung cancer. Measured with immunoSEQ multiplex PCR; TCRdb has only the in-frame clones, and not every one. The table lists 35,000 to 45,000 clones, approximately 77% of them singletons. The sequences come from peripheral blood, collected from a patient treated with radiotherapy plus ipilimumab. The clonotype comes from a human donor with non-small cell lung cancer who had stable disease on radiotherapy plus ipilimumab.

CDR3 region: CASSTTGNSPLHF. The CDR3 DNA sequence: TGTGCCAGCAGTACCACAGGGAACTCACCCCTCCACTTT. V and J are TRBV6-6 and TRBJ1-6, with a tentative D call TRBD1 (6 bases). Germline lookup yields CDR1 MNHNY and CDR2 SVGAGI (reference sequence). The CDR3 is made up of 13 amino acids. The V end lost 5 bases, the J end lost 10 bases, and 12 bases lay between the germline ends.